This TCR beta chain was sequenced during a study of OX40 agonist ivuxolimab in advanced cancers. The overall study: Hepatocellular carcinoma, melanoma, renal cell or head and neck cancer affected the dose-escalation patients.

V lost 3 bases, J lost 4 bases, and 9 bases lay in between. The CDR3 covers 13 residues. Germline V lookup: CDR1 ENHRY, CDR2 SYGVKD. The method was immunoSEQ multiplex PCR; TCRdb's version includes in-frame clones alone and lacks a portion of them. In the table there are 60,000 to 75,000 clones, roughly 83% of which are singletons. The TCR originated in an adult with an advanced solid tumor such as melanoma, head and neck, liver or kidney cancer. Sample: CD4+ or CD8+ T cells sorted from blood, taken in a trial of the OX40 agonist ivuxolimab. V usage is TRBV10-3 and J usage is TRBJ1-2, with D possibly TRBD1 on 6 matching bases. The CDR3 DNA reads TGTGCCATCAGTGAAGGACAGATCTATGGCTACACCTTC. It is translated as CAISEGQIYGYTF.